Listed below are T cell receptor beta chains from one sample, sequenced in a study of post-analysis software for immune sequencing data. TCRdb independently ran MiXCR on the PCR reads; one entry per CDR3 protein. Of 150,000 to 200,000 distinct CDR3 sequences listed, approximately 30% are singletons. Sample: blood. The receptors were sampled from a girl aged 5-17 years with multiple sclerosis. CDR3s include the opening cysteine and the closing phenylalanine or tryptophan. The D gene is left open where the match is weak. Clone sizes are given selectively: once, few, many, or a class where the clone is expanded.

V: TRBV12-3/TRBV12-4; size: many; length: 17; D: TRBD1; J: TRBJ1-1; CDR3: CASSISYRGRTNTEAFF; DNA: TGTGCCAGCAGCATCTCATACAGGGGGCGGACGAACACTGAAGCTTTCTTT
V: TRBV6-1; size: .; length: 15; D: TRBD1; J: TRBJ2-3; CDR3: CASSPDRGSTDTQYF; DNA: TGTGCCAGCAGTCCGGACAGGGGAAGCACAGATACGCAGTATTTT
V: TRBV20-1; size: many; length: 16; D: TRBD2; J: TRBJ2-1; CDR3: CSAIPSGRRSYNEQFF; DNA: TGCAGTGCAATTCCTAGCGGGAGAAGGTCCTACAATGAGCAGTTCTTC
V: TRBV20-1; size: few; length: 12; D: TRBD2; J: TRBJ2-3; CDR3: CSATWGGNTQYF; DNA: TGCAGTGCCACCTGGGGGGGGAATACGCAGTATTTT
V: TRBV5-1; size: .; length: 16; D: .; J: TRBJ2-1; CDR3: CASSLAVADLLNEQFF; DNA: TGCGCCAGCAGCTTGGCCGTAGCGGACCTCCTTAATGAGCAGTTCTTC
V: TRBV20-1; size: once; length: 15; D: TRBD1; J: TRBJ2-1; CDR3: CSALHILDRGDEQFF; DNA: TGCAGTGCCCTACATATCTTAGACAGGGGCGATGAGCAGTTCTTC
V: TRBV28; size: .; length: 15; D: TRBD2; J: TRBJ2-7; CDR3: CASSLFSGSHNEQYF; DNA: TGTGCCAGCAGTTTATTTAGCGGGAGCCACAACGAGCAGTACTTC
V: TRBV6-1; size: many; length: 13; D: .; J: TRBJ2-7; CDR3: CASSRDGTYEQYF; DNA: TGTGCCAGCAGCCGGGACGGCACCTACGAGCAGTACTTC
V: TRBV7-9; size: many; length: 16; D: .; J: TRBJ2-1; CDR3: CASSLEPRVSYNEQFF; DNA: TGTGCCAGCAGCTTAGAGCCCAGGGTGTCCTACAATGAGCAGTTCTTC
V: TRBV20-1; size: many; length: 14; D: .; J: TRBJ2-1; CDR3: CSASDTDSYNEQFF; DNA: TGCAGTGCTTCCGACACAGACTCCTACAATGAGCAGTTCTTC
V: TRBV4-1; size: many; length: 15; D: .; J: TRBJ2-7; CDR3: CASSQHTPEVYEQYF; DNA: TGCGCCAGCAGCCAACATACCCCCGAGGTCTACGAGCAGTACTTC
V: TRBV5-1; size: .; length: 16; D: .; J: TRBJ2-1; CDR3: CASSPRWDLPYNEQFF; DNA: TGCGCCAGCAGCCCACGTTGGGACCTACCGTACAATGAGCAGTTCTTC
V: TRBV7-9; size: .; length: 15; D: .; J: TRBJ1-5; CDR3: CANSSGGLGNQPQHF; DNA: TGTGCCAACAGCTCCGGGGGGCTCGGTAATCAGCCCCAGCATTTT
V: TRBV6-2/TRBV6-3; size: few; length: 16; D: .; J: TRBJ2-2; CDR3: CASSYQTGENTGELFF; DNA: TGTGCCAGCAGTTATCAGACAGGAGAGAACACCGGGGAGCTGTTTTTT
V: TRBV7-9; size: few; length: 12; D: TRBD2; J: TRBJ2-1; CDR3: CASRVGGNEQFF; DNA: TGTGCCAGCAGGGTCGGGGGGAATGAGCAGTTCTTC
V: TRBV27; size: .; length: 15; D: .; J: TRBJ2-7; CDR3: CASSPLAPVSYEQYF; DNA: TGTGCCAGCAGTCCCCTGGCGCCGGTCTCCTACGAGCAGTACTTC
V: TRBV2; size: .; length: 14; D: .; J: TRBJ2-1; CDR3: CASIRASSYNEQFF; DNA: TGTGCCAGCATCAGGGCTAGCTCCTACAATGAGCAGTTCTTC
V: TRBV5-1; size: .; length: 14; D: .; J: TRBJ1-1; CDR3: CASQLSTANTEAFF; DNA: TGCGCCAGCCAGCTTTCGACCGCGAACACTGAAGCTTTCTTT